A single TCR beta chain is shown here with its context. The sample is drawn from a study of T cells after yellow fever vaccination. One entry per CDR3 protein results from TCRdb running MiXCR on the 5' RACE reads. This sample has roughly 79,000 distinct CDR3 sequences; around 7.7% occur once, and the top ten carry over 25%. The CDR3 covers 16 residues. Looked up from germline, CDR1 is SNHLY and CDR2 is FYNNEI. The V end lost 5 bases, the J end lost 1 base, and 14 bases lay between the germline ends. The clonotype was recovered from a man younger than 35 who received the YFV17D yellow fever vaccine. This sample comprised CD8+ T cells sorted from PBMCs, obtained 9 to 10 days after the first yellow fever vaccination. The chain combines TRBV2 with TRBJ2-2; unclear D gene. CDR3 coding DNA: TGTGCCAGCAGTACCCCGCCAAATAGGAACACCGGGGAGCTGTTTTTT. It codes for CASSTPPNRNTGELFF.